The clone carrying this T cell receptor (beta chain) was detected ten times or more. The read terminates 3 residues ahead of where the CDR3 ends, so the germline J gene completes it. The data were taken from a study of T cell clonality in common variable immunodeficiency. TCRdb keeps only in-frame clones here, not all; method: immunoSEQ multiplex PCR. The table lists about 52,000 clones, no singletons, with 2% to 2.5% in the top ten. CDR3 length: 15 amino acids. V was trimmed by 8 bases and J by 4 bases, leaving 23 bases between them. Germline lookup yields CDR1 GTSNPN and CDR2 SVGIG (reference sequence).

This chain connects TRBV30 to TRBJ1-2; D call uncertain. The receptor comes from a person aged 18 to 70 in good health. Sequencing input: peripheral blood mononuclear cells. The DNA read from the CDR3 is TGTGCCGGACGGCCGGATCCGCTAGCGGGCTATGGC. Protein sequence: CAGRPDPLAGYG. The complete CDR3 protein is CAGRPDPLAGYGYTF.